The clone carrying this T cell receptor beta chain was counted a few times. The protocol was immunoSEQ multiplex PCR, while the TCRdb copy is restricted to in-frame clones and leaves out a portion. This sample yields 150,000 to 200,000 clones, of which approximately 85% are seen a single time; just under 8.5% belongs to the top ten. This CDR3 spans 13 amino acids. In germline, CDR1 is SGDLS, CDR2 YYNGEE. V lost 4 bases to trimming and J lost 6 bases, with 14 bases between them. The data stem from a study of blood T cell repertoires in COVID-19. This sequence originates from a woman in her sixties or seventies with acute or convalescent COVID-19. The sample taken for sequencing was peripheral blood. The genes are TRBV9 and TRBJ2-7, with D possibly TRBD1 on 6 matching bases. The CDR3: CASSLTGYGEQYV. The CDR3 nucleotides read TGTGCCAGCAGCCTAACAGGGTACGGCGAGCAGTACGTC.